Each of the 5 T cell receptor beta chains below was sequenced from the same sample in a study of OX40 agonist ivuxolimab in advanced cancers. Libraries were prepared by immunoSEQ multiplex PCR; TCRdb keeps only in-frame clonotypes and omits some of them. The data contain 30,000 to 40,000 clones, roughly nine tenths of them singletons. Specimen: CD4+ or CD8+ T cells sorted from blood, collected in a trial of the OX40 agonist ivuxolimab. These receptors were taken from an adult with an advanced solid tumor such as melanoma, head and neck, liver or kidney cancer.

The V and J genes are TRBV11-2 and TRBJ2-1, with D perhaps being TRBD1 or TRBD2 (5 bases each). V gave up 1 base and J gave up 7 bases, with 8 bases separating them. CDR3 size: 13 residues. Germline CDR1 and CDR2: SGHAT and FQNNGV. CDR3 loop: CASSLGGANEQFF. The DNA of the CDR3 is TGTGCCAGCAGCTTAGGAGGGGCGAATGAGCAGTTCTTC.

Concerning this clone itself: Within the sample, other DNA sequences also encode this same CDR3. The chain couples TRBV5-4 to TRBJ2-5, with TRBD2 matching over 10 bases. The CDR3 length is 15 residues. J lost 3 bases, V lost 2 bases, and 4 bases had no gene match. CDR1 is SGHNT, CDR2 YYREEE, per germline (reference sequence). Here the CDR3 reads CASSFSGGPKETQYF. The CDR3 DNA sequence: TGTGCCAGCAGCTTTAGCGGGGGGCCTAAAGAGACCCAGTACTTC.

The J gene is TRBJ2-3, the V gene TRBV6-5; TRBD2 matches at 9 bases. V was pared by 6 bases and J by 2 bases, with 6 bases of the junction left unmatched. Germline values: CDR1 MNHEY, CDR2 SVGAGI. The CDR3 covers 15 residues. The CDR3 DNA is TGTGCCAGCAGCTTAGCGGGGGCATACACAGATACGCAGTATTTT. Translation gives CASSLAGAYTDTQYF.

The chain recombines TRBV28 with TRBJ2-1; TRBD1 might be the D (6 bases). This CDR3 region has 12 residues. V was pared by 4 bases and J by 7 bases, with 8 bases between. Germline V gives CDR1 MDHEN, CDR2 SYDVKM. CDR3 DNA sequence: TGTGCCAGCAGTTGGACAGAGAATGAGCAGTTCTTC. This codes for CASSWTENEQFF.

The chain uses TRBV5-8 and TRBJ2-3; 10 positions agree with TRBD2. The V segment lost 2 bases and the J segment 5 bases; nucleotides outside the gene matches: 5. The CDR3 consists of 15 residues. The germline V gene has CDR1 SGHTS and CDR2 YDEGEE. CDR3 sequence reads: CASSFQRGGRDTQYF. The CDR3 nucleotides are TGTGCCAGCAGCTTCCAGCGGGGGGGCCGAGATACGCAGTATTTT. The variable domain in full, completed from reference TRBV5-8 and TRBJ2-3, reads EAGVTQSPTHLIKTRGQQATLRCSPISGHTSVYWYQQALGLGLQFLLWYDEGEERNRGNFPPRFSGRQFPNYSSELNVNALELEDSALYLCASSFQRGGRDTQYFGPGTRLTVL.